These 23 T cell receptor beta chains share one sample of origin, sequenced in a study of tumor-infiltrating lymphocytes in primary liver carcinoma. It was unsorted whole blood that yielded blood RNA, and germline DNA was also extracted. The input was 450 to 550 ng total RNA; TCR beta cDNA was made from it with a constant-region primer. Slightly modified ARM-PCR served as the procedure for the TCR beta libraries. These libraries came from three rounds of nested multiplex PCR. With TRBV1-TRBV30 forward primers and a C-beta reverse primer, the first two PCR rounds were run for around 10 cycles each. TCRdb re-called the multiplex PCR reads with MiXCR, one entry per CDR3 protein. The repertoire includes fewer than 400,000 distinct CDR3 sequences, 55% to 65% of them detected once, and approximately 9% sits in the top ten. Sequencing used peripheral blood. The receptors derive from a man in his forties or fifties with primary liver carcinoma and hepatitis B virus infection.

The chain links TRBV7-3 to TRBJ1-2; tentatively, D is TRBD1 (5 bases). The CDR3 runs to 15 residues. Germline lookup yields CDR1 SGHTA and CDR2 FQGTGA. V was shortened by 5 bases and J by 8 bases, with 21 bases between the two germline ends. The CDR3 is CASSLGGDGTSGYTF. Here the CDR3 DNA reads TGTGCCAGCAGCCTTGGAGGGGACGGTACCTCCGGCTACACCTTC.

As for this clonotype: A much larger clone lies a single base off, so this may be a read error. The chain has TRBV6-2 or TRBV6-3 and TRBJ1-3; D ambiguous. The CDR3 consists of 19 residues. The V and J ends lost 4 bases and 0 bases respectively, with 22 bases between them. Per the germline V gene, CDR1 is MNHEY and CDR2 is SVGEGT. CDR3 amino acids: CASSFYLTETPGSGNTIYF. In nucleotides, the CDR3 is TGTGCCAGCAGTTTCTATCTCACCGAGACTCCGGGCTCTGGAAACACCATATATTTT.

The chain recombines TRBV28 with TRBJ2-7; no reliable D call. The CDR3 has 14 residues. The germline V gene has CDR1 MDHEN and CDR2 SYDVKM. The germline V and J ends were trimmed by 3 bases and 0 bases, with 9 bases remaining between them. CDR3 nucleotide sequence: TGTGCCAGCAGTTTCCATGTAAACTCCTACGAGCAGTACTTC. Translating it yields CASSFHVNSYEQYF.

Remarks on this clonotype: Since a much larger clone is just one base distant, this may be a read error. The rearrangement links TRBV4-1 to TRBJ1-1; D gene uncertain. From germline, CDR1 is MGHRA and CDR2 YSYEKL. The CDR3 is 15 amino acids. CDR3 protein: CVSTRVGIMNTEAFF. CDR3 DNA: TGCGTCAGCACCCGCGTCGGGATTATGAACACTGAAGCTTTCTTT.

A word on this clonotype: The junction does not match germline at one end; this may be a read error. This chain links TRBV12-3 or TRBV12-4 with TRBJ1-2; possibly TRBD1 for D (6 bases). The CDR3 totals 12 residues. Here the CDR3 reads CGSSITGLGYTF. CDR3 in DNA: TGTGGCAGCAGCATTACAGGGTTAGGCTACACCTTC.

Details on this clonotype: Being one base from a much bigger clone, this may be a read error. The chain joins TRBV6-5 to TRBJ2-7; maybe TRBD1 (6 bases). The CDR3 has 16 amino acids. Germline CDR1 is MNHEY and CDR2 is SVGAGI. The CDR3 bases are TGTGCCAGCAGTACCAGGACAGCTAGGAGCTCCTACGTGCAGTACTTC. It specifies CASSTRTARSSYVQYF.

This clonotype was seen repeatedly, ten times or more. This chain links TRBV12-3 or TRBV12-4 with TRBJ2-3; 7 bases match TRBD2. The CDR3 has 16 amino acids. V shed 5 bases, J shed 2 bases, and the junction held 10 bases outside the gene matches. The CDR3 region is CASSTYGSGNTDTQYF. The CDR3 region has the DNA TGTGCCAGCAGTACTTACGGCAGCGGGAACACAGATACGCAGTATTTT.

Note on this clonotype: One end of the junction varies from germline; a read error may be responsible. This chain uses TRBV6-5 with TRBJ2-7; D remains ambiguous. From germline, CDR1 is MNHEY and CDR2 SVGAGI. This CDR3 has 14 residues. Here the CDR3 DNA reads TGTGCCAGCAGTCCATGGACGGCCGGCTACGAGCAGTACTTT. Protein sequence: CASSPWTAGYEQYF.

Note on this clonotype: One base away lies a much larger clone, so this may be a sequencing read error. The chain is built from TRBV6-1 and TRBJ2-3; D uncertain. This CDR3 contains 14 residues. Germline CDR1 MNHNS, CDR2 SASEGT. The ends were cut back, 6 bases at V and 1 base at J, with 11 bases in the middle. The CDR3 is CASSDGLGTDTQYF. In nucleotides, the CDR3 is TGTGCCAGCAGCGACGGGCTTGGCACAGATACGCAGTATTTT.

The chain recombines TRBV7-9 with TRBJ1-2; D unclear. Germline V gives CDR1 SEHNR, CDR2 FQNEAQ (reference sequence). V lost 7 bases to trimming and J lost 0 bases, with 9 bases between them. The CDR3 loop spans 13 amino acids. CDR3 nucleotides: TGTGCCAGCAATGACCTTTCTAACTATGGCTACACCTTC. Its protein product is CASNDLSNYGYTF.

This clonotype has at least ten counts. The rearrangement uses TRBV29-1 and TRBJ2-1; 9 positions agree with TRBD2. The CDR3 sequence is 17 residues long. After removal of 7 bases from V and 8 bases from J, the junction contained 21 bases not matched to a gene. Germline V lookup: CDR1 SQVTM, CDR2 ANQGSEA. In DNA, the CDR3 is TGCAGCGCCCTTCCCCATCGACTAGCGGCCGGCTTGGATGAGCAGTTCTTC. The encoded protein is CSALPHRLAAGLDEQFF.

Details on this clonotype: One end of the junction is discordant with germline, which a read error may explain. This chain joins TRBV11-3 and TRBJ2-1, with D perhaps matching TRBD2 (6 bases). The CDR3 has 17 amino acids. Germline loops: CDR1 SGHNT, CDR2 YENEEA. The CDR3 reads CASSLGTGGSSYYEQFF. As DNA, the CDR3 is TGTGCCAGCAGCTTAGGGACTGGGGGGAGCTCCTACTATGAGCAGTTCTTC. Full variable domain (rest looked up from reference TRBV11-3 and TRBJ2-1): EAGVVQSPRYKIIEKKQPVAFWCNPISGHNTLYWYLQNLGQGPELLIRYENEEAVDDSQLPKDRFSAERLKGVDSTLKIQPAELGDSAVYLCASSLGTGGSSYYEQFFGPGTRLTVL.

In its sample, this clonotype was seen many times. This chain connects TRBV11-3 to TRBJ2-1, with 8 bases fitting TRBD1. CDR1 SGHNT and CDR2 YENEEA come from the germline V gene. The ends lost 1 base at V and 6 bases at J; junction bases unmatched: 5. This CDR3 comprises 15 residues. This CDR3 reads CASSLAGQGLNEQFF. The CDR3 bases are TGTGCCAGCAGCTTAGCCGGACAGGGTCTCAATGAGCAGTTCTTC.

Regarding this clonotype: This is likely a read error, given that the CDR3 carries no conserved phenylalanine or tryptophan at its end. The CDR3 sequence is CASSQGTSGIMETQYY. The DNA for the CDR3 is TGCGCCAGCAGCCAAGGGACTAGCGGGATAATGGAGACCCAGTACTAC. The chain carries TRBV4-3 and TRBJ2-5; the match to TRBD2 covers 12 bases. Unmatched junction bases numbered 5, after V lost 1 base and J lost 5 bases. The CDR3 runs to 16 residues. The germline gives CDR1 LGHNA, CDR2 YSLEER.

With respect to this clonotype: A much larger clone differs from this one at a single base, so this may be a read error. The chain joins TRBV10-3 to TRBJ2-5; TRBD2 matches 10 bases. The CDR3 loop spans 15 amino acids. Germline lookup yields CDR1 ENHRY and CDR2 SYGVKD. V shed 5 bases, J shed 4 bases, and the junction held 7 bases outside the gene matches. The CDR3 sequence is CAISNTAGGGETQYF. The CDR3 nucleotides read TGTGCCATCAGTAACACAGCGGGAGGGGGAGAGACCCAGTACTTC.

About this clonotype itself: A much larger clone is a single base away; this may be a read error. The CDR3 protein is CATLLPGLARYEQFF. CDR3 nucleotides: TGTGCCACCCTCCTCCCCGGACTAGCGAGATATGAGCAGTTCTTC. The rearrangement links TRBV6-2 or TRBV6-3 to TRBJ2-1; 9 bases line up with TRBD2. Trimming took 10 bases from V and 8 from J; bases not matched to a gene: 15. Germline-derived CDR1 and CDR2 are MNHEY and SVGEGT. The CDR3 sequence is 15 residues long.

The V and J genes are TRBV30 and TRBJ1-2; no reliable D call. Germline CDR1 and CDR2: GTSNPN and SVGIG (reference sequence). V was pared by 4 bases and J by 2 bases, with 11 bases between. The CDR3 consists of 13 residues. The CDR3 nucleotides read TGTGCCTGGACTCCCCACAGCAACTATGGCTACACCTTC. It encodes CAWTPHSNYGYTF.

This clonotype was seen only a few times. One junction end does not reproduce the germline sequence, and a read error may be involved. CDR3 residues: CASSLDAGYQPHHF. The CDR3 nucleotides are TGTGCCAGCAGCTTGGACGCAGGATATCAGCCCCATCATTTT. The J gene is TRBJ1-5, the V gene TRBV5-5; D not certain. Germline V gene data show CDR1 as SGHKS and CDR2 as YYEKEE (reference sequence). The CDR3 is 14 amino acids.

This chain uses TRBV29-1 with TRBJ2-5; TRBD2 aligns across 7 bases. CDR1 is SQVTM and CDR2 is ANQGSEA in the germline V gene. V dropped 4 bases and J dropped 6; count of bases not matched to a gene: 2. The CDR3 consists of 11 residues. This CDR3 reads CSVGGGKTQYF. CDR3 bases: TGCAGCGTTGGGGGGGGGAAGACCCAGTACTTC. Together with reference TRBV29-1 and TRBJ2-5, the CDR3 gives the full variable domain: SAVISQKPSRDICQRGTSLTIQCQVDSQVTMMFWYRQQPGQSLTLIATANQGSEATYESGFVIDKFPISRPNLTFSTLTVSNMSPEDSSIYLCSVGGGKTQYFGPGTRLLVL.

Concerning this clonotype: Germline is not matched at one junction end, which may reflect a read error. J is TRBJ1-4 and V is TRBV18; D perhaps matches TRBD1 (5 bases). This CDR3 spans 15 amino acids. The V gene's germline CDR1 is KGHSH and CDR2 LQKENI. CDR3 in DNA: TGTGCCAGCTCTGATACTGGGGGATTAAATGAAAAACTGTTCTTT. It specifies CASSDTGGLNEKLFF.

This clonotype was detected ten times or more. The genes are TRBV6-6 and TRBJ1-2, with 10 bases identical to TRBD1. CDR1 is MNHNY and CDR2 is SVGAGI in the germline V gene (reference sequence). This CDR3 has 16 amino acids. V was clipped by 0 bases and J by 3 bases; unmatched bases: 4. The CDR3 protein is CASSYSRTGGDYGYTF. Written as DNA, the CDR3 is TGTGCCAGCAGTTACTCTCGGACAGGGGGGGACTATGGCTACACCTTC.

Comment on this clonotype: The junction departs from germline at one end; a sequencing error may be responsible. The rearrangement links TRBV11-2 to TRBJ1-1; D uncertain. Germline V gene lookup returns CDR1 SGHAT and CDR2 FQNNGV. This CDR3 comprises 14 residues. The CDR3 DNA is TGTGCCAACAGCCTAGCGGGCGGGAACACTGAAGCTTTCTTT. It codes for CANSLAGGNTEAFF.

This sequence joins TRBV11-3 and TRBJ1-1; the match to TRBD1 covers 9 bases. CDR1 and CDR2 (germline): SGHNT, YENEEA. The CDR3 extends over 13 amino acids. As DNA, the CDR3 is TGTGTTAGCAGCACTCGACAGGGGGCTGAAGCTTTCTTT. Encoded protein: CVSSTRQGAEAFF. Using reference TRBV11-3 and TRBJ1-1 for the parts outside the CDR3, the full variable domain is EAGVVQSPRYKIIEKKQPVAFWCNPISGHNTLYWYLQNLGQGPELLIRYENEEAVDDSQLPKDRFSAERLKGVDSTLKIQPAELGDSAVYLCVSSTRQGAEAFFGQGTRLTVV.